This TCR beta chain came from a study of T cell responses to AZD1222 COVID-19 vaccine. Regarding the study as a whole: Targets within unmutated variant regions were reportedly found for nearly half of spike-specific TCRs. Spike-specific TCR breadth and depth both grew after two AZD1222 doses. Donors were chiefly white British, with a greater number of females, and clonal diversity was perhaps underestimated.

The V end was cut by 5 bases, the J end by 0 bases, with 14 bases between. CDR3 size: 15 residues. The germline gives CDR1 SEHNR, CDR2 FQNEAQ (reference sequence). A remark on this clone: No antigen is known for it.

Assay: immunoSEQ multiplex PCR; the TCRdb copy retains only in-frame clones and omits some. The sample consists of over 100,000 clones, roughly 90% of them appearing once. Source: peripheral blood, taken on day 0 of AZD1222 vaccination. The chain has TRBV7-9 and TRBJ2-7; unclear D gene. The sequence was obtained from an adult in good health. CDR3 bases: TGTGCCAGCAGCGGTGGACCGAAAAGCTCCTACGAGCAGTACTTC. It encodes CASSGGPKSSYEQYF.